This TCR beta chain was found in a study of siplizumab effects on memory and regulatory T cells. General observations from the study: Apparently key alloresponse contributors, naive T cells also seemed more diverse than memory cells. Of the alloreactive clones, only a minor fraction mapped to unstimulated subsets. Researchers could not give a naive or memory phenotype to roughly 75-97% of proliferating CD4+ or CD8+ clones.

Clones were read by immunoSEQ multiplex PCR, and TCRdb kept only the in-frame ones, dropping some. The sample lists about 100,000 clones; around 92% were seen once. About this clone: What it binds is unknown.

The clonotype was recovered from a human donor in good health. The sample was CD4+ T cells sorted from blood.

The CDR3 bases are TGTGCCAGCAGCTTAGTGGTCCCGACCGGGGAGCTGTTTTTT. Translating gives CASSLVVPTGELFF. The chain combines TRBV11-2 with TRBJ2-2; D is ambiguous. The germline CDR1 and CDR2 sequences are SGHAT and FQNNGV. The V end was cut by 1 base, the J end by 5 bases, with 8 bases between. This CDR3 has 14 amino acids.